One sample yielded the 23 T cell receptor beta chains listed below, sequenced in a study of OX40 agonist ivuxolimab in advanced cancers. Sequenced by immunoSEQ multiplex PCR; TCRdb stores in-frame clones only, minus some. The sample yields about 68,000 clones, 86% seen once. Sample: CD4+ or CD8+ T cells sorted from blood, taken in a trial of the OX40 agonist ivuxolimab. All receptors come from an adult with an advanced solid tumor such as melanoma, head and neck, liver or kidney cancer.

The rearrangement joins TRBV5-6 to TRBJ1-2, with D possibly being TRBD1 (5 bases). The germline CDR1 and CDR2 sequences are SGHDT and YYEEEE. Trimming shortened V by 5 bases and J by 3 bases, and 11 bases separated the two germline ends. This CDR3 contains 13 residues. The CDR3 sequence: CASRSGTDYGYTF. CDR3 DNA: TGTGCCAGCAGGTCCGGGACGGACTATGGCTACACCTTC.

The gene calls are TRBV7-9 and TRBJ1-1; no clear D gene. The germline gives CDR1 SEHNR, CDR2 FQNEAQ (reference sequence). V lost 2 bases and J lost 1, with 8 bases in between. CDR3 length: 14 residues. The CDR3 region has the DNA TGTGCCAGCAGCTTAACCACAGAGAACACTGAAGCTTTCTTT. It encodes CASSLTTENTEAFF.

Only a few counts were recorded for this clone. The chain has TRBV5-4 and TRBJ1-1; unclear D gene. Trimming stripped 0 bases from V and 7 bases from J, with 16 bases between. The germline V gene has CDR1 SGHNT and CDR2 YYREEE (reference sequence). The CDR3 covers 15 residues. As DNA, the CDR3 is TGTGCCAGCAGCTTGGAGCTCCTGGCAGGTAGTGAAGCTTTCTTT. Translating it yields CASSLELLAGSEAFF.

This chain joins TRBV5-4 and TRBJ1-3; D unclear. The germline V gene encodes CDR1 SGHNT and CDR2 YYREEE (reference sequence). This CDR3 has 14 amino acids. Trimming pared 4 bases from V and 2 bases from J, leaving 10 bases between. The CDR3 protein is CASSNQAAGNTIYF. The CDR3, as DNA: TGTGCCAGCAGCAACCAGGCGGCTGGAAACACCATATATTTT.

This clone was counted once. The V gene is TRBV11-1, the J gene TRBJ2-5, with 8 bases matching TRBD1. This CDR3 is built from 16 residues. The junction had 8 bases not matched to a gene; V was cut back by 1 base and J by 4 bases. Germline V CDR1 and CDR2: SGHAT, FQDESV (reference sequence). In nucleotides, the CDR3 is TGTGCCAGCAGCTTAGTGTCAGGGGGCAGGGGAGAGACCCAGTACTTC. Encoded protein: CASSLVSGGRGETQYF.

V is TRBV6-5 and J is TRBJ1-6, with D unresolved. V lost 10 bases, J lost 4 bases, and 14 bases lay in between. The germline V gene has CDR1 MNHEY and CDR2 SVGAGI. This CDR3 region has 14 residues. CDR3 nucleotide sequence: TGTGCCACCCAATCTGCGGGTTATAATTCACCCCTCCACTTT. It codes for CATQSAGYNSPLHF.

CDR3 nucleotides: TGCAGCACCTGGTCTAGAGCTACGAACACTGAAGCTTTCTTT. Translated: CSTWSRATNTEAFF. The chain recombines TRBV29-1 with TRBJ1-1; no reliable D call. Germline V lookup: CDR1 SQVTM, CDR2 ANQGSEA. This CDR3 has 14 residues. V was clipped by 8 bases and J by 1 base, with 17 bases between them.

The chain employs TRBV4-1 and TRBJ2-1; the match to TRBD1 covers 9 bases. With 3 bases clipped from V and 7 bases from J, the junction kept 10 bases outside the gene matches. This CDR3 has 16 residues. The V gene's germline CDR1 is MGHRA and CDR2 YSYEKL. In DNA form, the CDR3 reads TGCGCCAGCAGCCAGGACCGCCGGACAGGGGTGAATGAGCAGTTCTTC. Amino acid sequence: CASSQDRRTGVNEQFF.

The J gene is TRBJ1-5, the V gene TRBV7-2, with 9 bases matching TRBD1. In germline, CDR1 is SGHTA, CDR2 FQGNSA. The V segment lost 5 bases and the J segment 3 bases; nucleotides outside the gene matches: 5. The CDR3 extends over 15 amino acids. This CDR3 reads CASSARTGVNQPQHF. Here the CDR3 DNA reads TGTGCCAGCAGCGCTCGGACAGGGGTCAATCAGCCCCAGCATTTT.

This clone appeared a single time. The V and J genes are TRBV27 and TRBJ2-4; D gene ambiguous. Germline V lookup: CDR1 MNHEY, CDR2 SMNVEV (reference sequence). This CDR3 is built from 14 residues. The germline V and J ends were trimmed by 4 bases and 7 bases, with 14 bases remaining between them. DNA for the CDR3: TGTGCCAGCAGTTCCCCGCGCGAAAATAACATTCAGTACTTC. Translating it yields CASSSPRENNIQYF.

The DNA for the CDR3 is TGTGCCAGCAGTTACCCTAACGGGAGGTTTTACGAGCAGTACTTC. Its protein product is CASSYPNGRFYEQYF. The rearrangement uses TRBV6-5 and TRBJ2-7; TRBD2 aligns across 7 bases. The CDR3 has 15 residues. V was pared by 2 bases and J by 4 bases, with 8 bases of the junction left unmatched. Germline loops: CDR1 MNHEY, CDR2 SVGAGI.

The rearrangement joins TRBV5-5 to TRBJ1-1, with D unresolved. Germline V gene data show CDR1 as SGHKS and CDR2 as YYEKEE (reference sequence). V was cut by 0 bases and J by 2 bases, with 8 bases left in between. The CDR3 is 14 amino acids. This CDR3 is CASSLDPANTEAFF. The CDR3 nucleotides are TGTGCCAGCAGCTTGGATCCGGCAAACACTGAAGCTTTCTTT.

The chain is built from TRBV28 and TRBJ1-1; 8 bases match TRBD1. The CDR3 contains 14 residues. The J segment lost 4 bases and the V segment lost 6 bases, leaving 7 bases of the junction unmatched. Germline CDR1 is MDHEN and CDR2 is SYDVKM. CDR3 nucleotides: TGTGCCAGCAGACCAGGGGGCGAGAGCACTGAAGCTTTCTTT. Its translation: CASRPGGESTEAFF.

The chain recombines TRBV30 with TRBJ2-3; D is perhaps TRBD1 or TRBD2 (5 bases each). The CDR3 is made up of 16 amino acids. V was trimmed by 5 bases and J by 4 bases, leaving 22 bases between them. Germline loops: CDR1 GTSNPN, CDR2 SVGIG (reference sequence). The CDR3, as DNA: TGTGCCTGGGCCCCCGGGGCGGGTTCCGGGGCAGATACGCAGTATTTT. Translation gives CAWAPGAGSGADTQYF.

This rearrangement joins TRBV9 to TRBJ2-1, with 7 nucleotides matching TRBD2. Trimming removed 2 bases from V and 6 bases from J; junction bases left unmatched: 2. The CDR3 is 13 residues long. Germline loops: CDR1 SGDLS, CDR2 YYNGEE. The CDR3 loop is CASSVWTSNEQFF. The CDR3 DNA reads TGTGCCAGCAGCGTGTGGACTAGCAATGAGCAGTTCTTC.

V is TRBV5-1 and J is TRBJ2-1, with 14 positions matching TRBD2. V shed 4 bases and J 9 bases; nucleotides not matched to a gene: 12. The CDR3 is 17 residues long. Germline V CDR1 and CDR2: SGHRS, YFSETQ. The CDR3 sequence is CASSEGPGGTSGSEQFF. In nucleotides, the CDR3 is TGCGCCAGCAGCGAAGGCCCCGGGGGGACTAGCGGGAGTGAGCAGTTCTTC.

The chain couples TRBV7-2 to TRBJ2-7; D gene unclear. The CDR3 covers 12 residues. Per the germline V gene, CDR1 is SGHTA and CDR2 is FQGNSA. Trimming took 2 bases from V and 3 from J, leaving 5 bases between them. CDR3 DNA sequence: TGTGCCAGCAGCTTATCTCGCTACGAGCAGTACTTC. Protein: CASSLSRYEQYF. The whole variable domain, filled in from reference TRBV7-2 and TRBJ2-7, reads GAGVSQSPSNKVTEKGKDVELRCDPISGHTALYWYRQSLGQGLEFLIYFQGNSAPDKSGLPSDRFSAERTGGSVSTLTIQRTQQEDSAVYLCASSLSRYEQYFGPGTRLTVT.

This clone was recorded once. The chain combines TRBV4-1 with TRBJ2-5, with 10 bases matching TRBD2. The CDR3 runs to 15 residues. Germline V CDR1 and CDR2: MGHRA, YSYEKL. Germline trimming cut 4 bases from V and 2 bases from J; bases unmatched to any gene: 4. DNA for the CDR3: TGCGCCAGCAGCCGACTAGCGGGTACTCAAGAGACCCAGTACTTC. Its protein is CASSRLAGTQETQYF.

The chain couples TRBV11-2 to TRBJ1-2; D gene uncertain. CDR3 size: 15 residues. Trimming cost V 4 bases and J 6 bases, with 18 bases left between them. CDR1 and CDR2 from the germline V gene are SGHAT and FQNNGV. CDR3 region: CASSSIRLATNGYTF. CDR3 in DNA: TGTGCCAGCAGCTCTATTAGGTTGGCCACAAATGGCTACACCTTC.

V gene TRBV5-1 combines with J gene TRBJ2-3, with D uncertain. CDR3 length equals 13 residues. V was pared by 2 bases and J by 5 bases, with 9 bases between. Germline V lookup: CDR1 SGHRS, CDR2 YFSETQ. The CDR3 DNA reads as TGCGCCAGCAGCTTACTTCTTGGAGATACGCAGTATTTT. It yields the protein CASSLLLGDTQYF.

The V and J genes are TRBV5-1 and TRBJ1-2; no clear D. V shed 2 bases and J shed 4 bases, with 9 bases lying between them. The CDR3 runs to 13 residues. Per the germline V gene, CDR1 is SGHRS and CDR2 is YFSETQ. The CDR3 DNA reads TGCGCCAGCAGCTTAGACGGCAGCTATGGCTACACCTTC. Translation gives CASSLDGSYGYTF.

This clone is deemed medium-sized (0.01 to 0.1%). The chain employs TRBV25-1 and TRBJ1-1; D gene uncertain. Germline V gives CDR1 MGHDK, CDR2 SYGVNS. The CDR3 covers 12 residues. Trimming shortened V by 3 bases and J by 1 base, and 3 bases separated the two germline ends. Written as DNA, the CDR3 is TGTGCCAGCAGTGACTGGAACACTGAAGCTTTCTTT. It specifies CASSDWNTEAFF.

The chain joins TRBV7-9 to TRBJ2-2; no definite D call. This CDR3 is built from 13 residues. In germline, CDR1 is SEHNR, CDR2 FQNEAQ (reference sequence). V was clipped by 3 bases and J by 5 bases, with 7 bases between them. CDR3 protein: CASSFKGTGELFF. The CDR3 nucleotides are TGTGCCAGCAGCTTTAAGGGTACCGGGGAGCTGTTTTTT.